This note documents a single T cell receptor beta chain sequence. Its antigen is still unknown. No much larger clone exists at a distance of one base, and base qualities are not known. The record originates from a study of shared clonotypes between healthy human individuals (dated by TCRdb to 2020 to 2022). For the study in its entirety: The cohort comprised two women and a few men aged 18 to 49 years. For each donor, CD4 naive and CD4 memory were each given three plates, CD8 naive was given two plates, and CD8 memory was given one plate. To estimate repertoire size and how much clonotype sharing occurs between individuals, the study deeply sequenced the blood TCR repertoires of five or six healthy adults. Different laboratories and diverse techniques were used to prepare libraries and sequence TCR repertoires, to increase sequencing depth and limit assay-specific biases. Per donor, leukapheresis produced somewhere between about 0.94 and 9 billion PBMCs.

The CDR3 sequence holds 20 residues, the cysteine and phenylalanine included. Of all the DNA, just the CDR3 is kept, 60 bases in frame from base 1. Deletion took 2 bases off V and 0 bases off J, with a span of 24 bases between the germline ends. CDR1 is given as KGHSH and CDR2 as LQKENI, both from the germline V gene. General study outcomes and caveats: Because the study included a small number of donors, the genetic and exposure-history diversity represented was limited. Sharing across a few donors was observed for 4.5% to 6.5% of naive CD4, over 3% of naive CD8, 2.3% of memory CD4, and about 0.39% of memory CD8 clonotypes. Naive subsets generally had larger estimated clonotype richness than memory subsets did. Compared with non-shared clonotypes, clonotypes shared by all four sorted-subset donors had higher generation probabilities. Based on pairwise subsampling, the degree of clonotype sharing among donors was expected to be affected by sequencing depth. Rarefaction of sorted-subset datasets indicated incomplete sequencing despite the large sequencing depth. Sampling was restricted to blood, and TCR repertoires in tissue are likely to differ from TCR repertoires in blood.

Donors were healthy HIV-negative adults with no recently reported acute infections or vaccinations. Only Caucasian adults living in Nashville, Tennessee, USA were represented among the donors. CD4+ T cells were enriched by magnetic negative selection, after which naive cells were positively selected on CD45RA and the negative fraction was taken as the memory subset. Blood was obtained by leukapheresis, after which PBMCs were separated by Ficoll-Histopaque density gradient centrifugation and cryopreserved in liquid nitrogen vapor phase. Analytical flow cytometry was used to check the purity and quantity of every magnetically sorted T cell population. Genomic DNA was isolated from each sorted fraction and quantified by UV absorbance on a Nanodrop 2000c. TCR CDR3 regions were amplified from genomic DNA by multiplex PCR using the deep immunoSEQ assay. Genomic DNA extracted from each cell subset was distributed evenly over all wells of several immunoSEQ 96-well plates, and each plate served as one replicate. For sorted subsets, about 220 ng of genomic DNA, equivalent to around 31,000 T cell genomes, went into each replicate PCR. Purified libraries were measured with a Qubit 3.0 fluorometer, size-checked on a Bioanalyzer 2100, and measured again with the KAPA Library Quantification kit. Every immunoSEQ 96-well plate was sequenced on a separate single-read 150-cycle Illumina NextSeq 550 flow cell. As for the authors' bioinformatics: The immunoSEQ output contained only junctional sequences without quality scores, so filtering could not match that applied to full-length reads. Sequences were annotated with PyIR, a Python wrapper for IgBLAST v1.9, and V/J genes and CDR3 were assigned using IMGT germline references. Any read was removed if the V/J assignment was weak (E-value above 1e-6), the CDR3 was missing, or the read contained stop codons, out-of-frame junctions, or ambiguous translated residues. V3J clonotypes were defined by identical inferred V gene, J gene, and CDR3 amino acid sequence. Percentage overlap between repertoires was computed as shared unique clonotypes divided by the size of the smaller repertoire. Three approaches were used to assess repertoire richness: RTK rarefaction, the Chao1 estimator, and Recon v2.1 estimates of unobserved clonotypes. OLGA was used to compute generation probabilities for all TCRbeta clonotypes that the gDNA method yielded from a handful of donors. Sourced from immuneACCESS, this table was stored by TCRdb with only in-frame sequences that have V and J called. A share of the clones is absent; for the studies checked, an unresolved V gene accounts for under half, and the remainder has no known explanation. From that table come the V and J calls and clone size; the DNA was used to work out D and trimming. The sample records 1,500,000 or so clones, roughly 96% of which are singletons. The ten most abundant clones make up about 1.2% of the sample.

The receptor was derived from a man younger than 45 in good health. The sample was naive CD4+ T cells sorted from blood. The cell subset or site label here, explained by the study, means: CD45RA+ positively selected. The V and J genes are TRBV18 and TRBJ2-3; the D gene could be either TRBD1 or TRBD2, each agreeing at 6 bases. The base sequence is TGTGCCAGCTCACCATTATTGAGGGGGGCCCGTCTTAGGAGCACAGATACGCAGTATTTT. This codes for CASSPLLRGARLRSTDTQYF. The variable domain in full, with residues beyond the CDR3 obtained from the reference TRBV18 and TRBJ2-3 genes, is NAGVMQNPRHLVRRRGQEARLRCSPMKGHSHVYWYRQLPEEGLKFMVYLQKENIIDESGMPKERFSAEFPKEGPSILRIQQVVRGDSAAYFCASSPLLRGARLRSTDTQYFGPGTRLTVL.